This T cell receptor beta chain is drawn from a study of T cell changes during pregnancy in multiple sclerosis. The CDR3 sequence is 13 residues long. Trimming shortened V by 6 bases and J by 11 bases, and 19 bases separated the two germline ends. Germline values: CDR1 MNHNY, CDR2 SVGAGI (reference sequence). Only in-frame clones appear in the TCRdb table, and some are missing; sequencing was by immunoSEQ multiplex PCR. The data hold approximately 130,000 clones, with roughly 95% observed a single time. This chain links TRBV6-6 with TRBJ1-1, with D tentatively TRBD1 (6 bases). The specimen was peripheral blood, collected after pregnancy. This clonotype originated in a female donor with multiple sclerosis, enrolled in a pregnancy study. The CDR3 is CASSQTGGQVAFF. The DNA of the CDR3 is TGTGCCAGCAGCCAAACGGGGGGGCAAGTCGCTTTCTTT.